The 9 T cell receptor beta chains in this list originate from one sample, sequenced in a study of identical twins. TCRdb reanalysed the 5' RACE reads using MiXCR and keeps one entry per CDR3 protein. In the table there are 500,000 to 650,000 distinct CDR3 sequences, more than 20% of which are singletons. These data were also filed under a second study, of yellow fever vaccine responses in identical twins.

Sequencing was carried out using CD4+ T cells sorted from blood. These receptors were taken from a woman younger than 35 in good health.

The V call is TRBV20-1, the J call TRBJ2-7, with D uncertain. Trimming shortened V by 0 bases and J by 8 bases, and 8 bases separated the two germline ends. CDR3 length equals 11 residues. Germline V gene lookup returns CDR1 DFQATT and CDR2 SNEGSKA (reference sequence). As DNA, the CDR3 is TGCAGTGCTAGAGATATACAGCAGCAGTACTTC. Its protein product is CSARDIQQQYF.

The genes are TRBV10-3 and TRBJ2-2; D uncertain. The V end was cut by 3 bases, the J end by 2 bases, with 10 bases between. The germline CDR1 and CDR2 sequences are ENHRY and SYGVKD. The CDR3 consists of 15 residues. CDR3 sequence reads: CAISDSRTNTGELFF. In DNA, the CDR3 is TGTGCCATCAGTGACTCACGCACCAACACCGGGGAGCTGTTTTTT.

This chain connects TRBV20-1 to TRBJ2-7; 11 bases match TRBD1. Germline assignment: CDR1 DFQATT and CDR2 SNEGSKA (reference sequence). The CDR3 is 13 amino acids. The CDR3 loop is CTCLGQGAYEQYV. The CDR3 coding sequence is TGCACCTGCCTGGGACAGGGGGCCTACGAGCAGTACGTC.

The table lists this clonotype with a few counts. V gene TRBV4-1 combines with J gene TRBJ2-5, with TRBD2 identical over 10 bases. In germline, CDR1 is MGHRA, CDR2 YSYEKL. The trim removed 3 bases at V and 2 bases at J, leaving 6 bases unmatched. The CDR3 is 16 residues long. The CDR3 spells CASSHSTSGLQETQYF. The CDR3 coding sequence is TGCGCCAGCAGCCATTCGACTAGCGGGCTGCAAGAGACCCAGTACTTC.

This clonotype was counted between two and nine times. This rearrangement joins TRBV28 to TRBJ2-7; D perhaps matches TRBD2 (6 bases). The CDR3 consists of 12 residues. Between the trimmed V and J ends, which lost 11 bases and 6 bases, there was a span of 17 bases. Per the germline V gene, CDR1 is MDHEN and CDR2 is SYDVKM. CDR3 protein: CASRDSPLEQYF. The CDR3 DNA reads as TGTGCCTCGAGGGACTCCCCACTCGAGCAGTACTTC.

The chain joins TRBV24-1 to TRBJ2-1, with TRBD1 identical over 8 bases. The CDR3 loop spans 15 amino acids. With V trimmed by 5 bases and J by 5 bases, 7 bases remained unmatched. Germline V gene lookup returns CDR1 KGHDR and CDR2 SFDVKD. The CDR3 region is CATSADRGWNNEQFF. CDR3 DNA sequence: TGTGCCACCAGTGCCGACAGGGGCTGGAACAATGAGCAGTTCTTC.

A few counts support this clonotype. This sequence joins TRBV12-3 or TRBV12-4 and TRBJ2-1; 13 nucleotides line up with TRBD2. The length of the CDR3 is 16 residues. V was pared by 2 bases and J by 10 bases, with 8 bases of the junction left unmatched. The CDR3 loop reads CASSLTPGLAGLEQFF. The CDR3 DNA reads TGTGCCAGCAGTTTAACCCCGGGACTAGCGGGACTCGAGCAGTTCTTC.

This clonotype was counted only a few times. The chain carries TRBV6-5 and TRBJ2-7, with TRBD2 matching over 7 bases. V lost 4 bases, J lost 3 bases, and 6 bases stayed unmatched. This CDR3 is built from 14 residues. Germline V gene data show CDR1 as MNHEY and CDR2 as SVGAGI. The CDR3 coding sequence is TGTGCCAGCAGTTCCTTGGGGACTAACTACGAGCAGTACTTC. Protein sequence: CASSSLGTNYEQYF.

A word on this clonotype: The CDR3 does not close with the conserved phenylalanine or tryptophan, likely indicating a read error. The gene calls are TRBV7-9 and TRBJ2-5; D is tentatively TRBD1 or TRBD2 (5 bases each). The ends were cut back, 3 bases at V and 5 bases at J, with 10 bases in the middle. The germline CDR1 and CDR2 sequences are SEHNR and FQNEAQ (reference sequence). This CDR3 has 13 residues. CDR3 in DNA: TGTGCCAGCAGCTTCGGGGCTGGGGAGACCCAGTACTTA. Its translation is CASSFGAGETQYL.